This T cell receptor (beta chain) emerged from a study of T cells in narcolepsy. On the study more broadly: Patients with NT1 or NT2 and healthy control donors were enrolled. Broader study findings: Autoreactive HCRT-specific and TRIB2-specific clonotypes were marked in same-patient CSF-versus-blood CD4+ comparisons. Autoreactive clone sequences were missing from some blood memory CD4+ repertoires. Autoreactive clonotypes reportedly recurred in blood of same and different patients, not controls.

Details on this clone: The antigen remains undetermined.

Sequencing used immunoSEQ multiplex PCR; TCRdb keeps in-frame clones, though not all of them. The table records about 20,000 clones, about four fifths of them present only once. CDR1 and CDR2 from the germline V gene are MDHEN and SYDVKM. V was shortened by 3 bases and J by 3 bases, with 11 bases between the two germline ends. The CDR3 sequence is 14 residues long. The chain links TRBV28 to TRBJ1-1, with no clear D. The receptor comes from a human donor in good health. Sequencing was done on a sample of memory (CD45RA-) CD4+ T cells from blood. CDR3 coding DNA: TGTGCCAGCAGTTTGGTGTCGGGGTACACTGAAGCTTTCTTT. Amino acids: CASSLVSGYTEAFF. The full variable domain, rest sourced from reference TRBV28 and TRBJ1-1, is DVKVTQSSRYLVKRTGEKVFLECVQDMDHENMFWYRQDPGLGLRLIYFSYDVKMKEKGDIPEGYSVSREKKERFSLILESASTNQTSMYLCASSLVSGYTEAFFGQGTRLTVV.